The present TCR beta chain was sequenced within a study of cytomegalovirus exposure and HLA in healthy donors. Turning to the study itself: Earlier, approximately 190 million T cells were analyzed, and some 120 million unique TCR beta sequences were found among them. Study results and limitations: Across donors, most TCRs were seen rarely, yet some public ones were widespread. Researchers reported that a few CMV-associated chains were confirmed in vitro as CMV antigen-specific.

V lost 5 bases and J 3 bases, leaving 10 bases between the germline ends. The CDR3 extends over 13 amino acids. Germline CDR1 is LGHNT and CDR2 is FRNRAP. Primers for the PCR totalled 60 Vbeta and 13 Jbeta. TCRdb's copy holds only in-frame clones and misses some; the assay was immunoSEQ multiplex PCR. The table has 140,000 or so clones, around 80% seen once. As to this clone: Its antigen is undetermined.

This chain joins TRBV12-5 and TRBJ1-2; D may be TRBD1 (5 bases). Sample: PBMCs. The sequence was collected from a boy aged 2-15 years in good health and CMV-seronegative. CDR3 sequence: CASGPRDYYGYTF. The DNA for the CDR3 is TGTGCTAGTGGTCCCCGGGACTACTATGGCTACACCTTC.